Only a few counts were recorded for the clone carrying this T cell receptor beta chain. The antigen is not known. This CDR3 has 13 amino acids. Per germline, CDR1 SGHVS and CDR2 FNYEAQ. Trimming stripped 5 bases from V and 8 bases from J, with 13 bases between. Oncomine TCR Beta short-read sequencing was applied to DNA from cultured CD4+ T cells. A single record per CDR3 protein comes from TCRdb applying MiXCR to the PCR reads. The table lists 17,000 or so distinct CDR3 sequences, about 48% of them singletons, with about an eighth in the top ten. These data come from a study of vaccination and CD4 T cells after COVID-19. Time point of the sample: late sampling 161 to 241 days after vaccination in three convalescent patients. Stated treatment: approximately nine-day PBMC culture with coronavirus spike peptide pools or control peptides (ViraFEST assay).

J is TRBJ1-5 and V is TRBV7-6; D might be TRBD1 (5 bases). The sequence derives from a human donor who had recovered from COVID-19. Material: CD4+ T cells from blood, cultured in vitro, obtained about 7 months after SARS-CoV-2 vaccination. This CDR3 is CASSRQGNEPQHF. Written as DNA, the CDR3 is TGTGCCAGCAGCCGTCAGGGTAATGAGCCCCAGCATTTT.